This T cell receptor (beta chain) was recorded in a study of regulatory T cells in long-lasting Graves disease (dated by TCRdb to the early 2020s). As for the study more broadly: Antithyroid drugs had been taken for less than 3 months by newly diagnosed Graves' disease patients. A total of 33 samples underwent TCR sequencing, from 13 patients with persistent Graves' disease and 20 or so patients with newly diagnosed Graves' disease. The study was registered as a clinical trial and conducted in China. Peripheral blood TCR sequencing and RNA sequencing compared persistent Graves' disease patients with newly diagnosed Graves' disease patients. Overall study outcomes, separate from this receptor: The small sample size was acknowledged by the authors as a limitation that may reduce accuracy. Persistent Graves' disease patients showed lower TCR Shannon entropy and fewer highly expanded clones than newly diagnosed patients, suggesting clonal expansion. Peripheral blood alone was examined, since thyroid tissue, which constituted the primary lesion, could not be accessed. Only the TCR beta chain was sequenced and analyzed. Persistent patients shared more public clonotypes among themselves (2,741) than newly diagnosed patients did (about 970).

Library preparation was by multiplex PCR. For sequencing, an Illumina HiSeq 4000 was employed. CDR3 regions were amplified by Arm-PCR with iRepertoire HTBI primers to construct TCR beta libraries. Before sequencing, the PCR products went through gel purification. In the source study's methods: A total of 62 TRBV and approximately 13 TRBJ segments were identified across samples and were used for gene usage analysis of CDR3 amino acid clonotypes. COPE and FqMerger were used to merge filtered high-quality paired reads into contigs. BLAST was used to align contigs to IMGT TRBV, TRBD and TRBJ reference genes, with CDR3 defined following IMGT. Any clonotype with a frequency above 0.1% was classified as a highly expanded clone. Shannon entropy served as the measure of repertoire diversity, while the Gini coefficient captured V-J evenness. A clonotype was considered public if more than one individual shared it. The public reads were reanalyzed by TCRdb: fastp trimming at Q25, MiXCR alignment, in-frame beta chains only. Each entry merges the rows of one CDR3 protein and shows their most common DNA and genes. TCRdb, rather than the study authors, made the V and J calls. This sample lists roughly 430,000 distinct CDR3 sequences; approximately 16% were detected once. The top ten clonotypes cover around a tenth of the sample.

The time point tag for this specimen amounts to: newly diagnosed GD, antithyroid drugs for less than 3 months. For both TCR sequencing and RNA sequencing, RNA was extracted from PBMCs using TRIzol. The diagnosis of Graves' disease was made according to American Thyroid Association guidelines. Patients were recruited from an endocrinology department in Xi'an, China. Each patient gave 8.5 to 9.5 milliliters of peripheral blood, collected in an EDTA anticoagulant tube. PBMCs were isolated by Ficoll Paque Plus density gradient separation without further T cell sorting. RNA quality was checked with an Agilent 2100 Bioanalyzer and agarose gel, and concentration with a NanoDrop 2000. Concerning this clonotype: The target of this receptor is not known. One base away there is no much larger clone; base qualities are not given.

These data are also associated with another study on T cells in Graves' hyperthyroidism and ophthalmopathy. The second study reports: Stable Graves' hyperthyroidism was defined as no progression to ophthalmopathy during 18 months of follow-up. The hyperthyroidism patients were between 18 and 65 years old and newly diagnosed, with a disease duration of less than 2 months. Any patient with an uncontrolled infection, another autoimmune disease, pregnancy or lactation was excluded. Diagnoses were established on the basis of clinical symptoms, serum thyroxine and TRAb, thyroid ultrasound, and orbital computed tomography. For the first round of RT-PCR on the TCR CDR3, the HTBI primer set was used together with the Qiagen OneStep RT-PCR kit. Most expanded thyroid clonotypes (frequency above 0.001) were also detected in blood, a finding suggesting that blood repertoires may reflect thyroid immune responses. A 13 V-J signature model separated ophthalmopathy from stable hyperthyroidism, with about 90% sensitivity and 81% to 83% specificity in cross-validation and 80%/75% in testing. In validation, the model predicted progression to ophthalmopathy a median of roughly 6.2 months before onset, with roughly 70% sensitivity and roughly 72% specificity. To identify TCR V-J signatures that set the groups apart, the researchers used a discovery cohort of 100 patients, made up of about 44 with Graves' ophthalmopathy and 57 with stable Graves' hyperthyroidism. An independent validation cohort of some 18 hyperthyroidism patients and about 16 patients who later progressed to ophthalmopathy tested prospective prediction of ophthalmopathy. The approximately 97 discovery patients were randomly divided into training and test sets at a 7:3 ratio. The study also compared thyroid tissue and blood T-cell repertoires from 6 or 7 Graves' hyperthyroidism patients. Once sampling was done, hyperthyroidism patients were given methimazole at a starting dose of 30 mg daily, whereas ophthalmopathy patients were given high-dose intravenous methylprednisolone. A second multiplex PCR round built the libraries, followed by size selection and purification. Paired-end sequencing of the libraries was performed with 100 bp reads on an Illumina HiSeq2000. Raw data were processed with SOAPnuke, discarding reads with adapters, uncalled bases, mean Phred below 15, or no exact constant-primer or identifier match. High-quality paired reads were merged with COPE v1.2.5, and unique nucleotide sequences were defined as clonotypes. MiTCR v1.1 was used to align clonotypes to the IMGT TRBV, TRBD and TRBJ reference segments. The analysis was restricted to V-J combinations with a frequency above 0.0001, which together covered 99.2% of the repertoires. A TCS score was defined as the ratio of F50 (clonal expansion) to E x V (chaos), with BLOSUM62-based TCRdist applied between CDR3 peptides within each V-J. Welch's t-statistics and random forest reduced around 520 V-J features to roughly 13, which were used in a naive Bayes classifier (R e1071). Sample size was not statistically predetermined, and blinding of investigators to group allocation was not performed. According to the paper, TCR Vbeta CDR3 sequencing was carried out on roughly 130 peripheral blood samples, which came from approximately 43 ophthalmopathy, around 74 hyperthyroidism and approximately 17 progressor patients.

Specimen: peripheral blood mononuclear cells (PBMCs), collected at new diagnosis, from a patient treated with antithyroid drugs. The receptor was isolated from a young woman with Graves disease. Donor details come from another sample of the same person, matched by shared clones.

The DNA sequence follows: TGCGCCAGCAGCCAAGAAGCCTGGGGAGGGCCTAGCACAGATACGCAGTATTTT. It encodes CASSQEAWGGPSTDTQYF. The chain was built from TRBV4-3 and TRBJ2-3, with TRBD2 identical over 7 junction bases. The CDR3, from cysteine to phenylalanine, totals 18 residues. Of the read, only the CDR3 DNA is kept; its 54 bases are in frame from base 1. Ends trimmed: V by 0 bases, J by 0 bases; bases unmatched to a gene: 9. The germline V gene yields LGHNA for CDR1 and YSLEER for CDR2.